The 20 T cell receptor beta chains below were found in one sample sequenced in a study of blood T cell repertoires in COVID-19. Generated by immunoSEQ multiplex PCR, the TCRdb table keeps only in-frame clones and is missing some. The repertoire has just under 80,000 clones, about nine tenths of them found once; the top ten carry approximately 45%. Material: peripheral blood. The receptors here all came from a human donor in a cohort sampled during active COVID-19.

The chain employs TRBV7-3 and TRBJ2-3, with 11 bases aligning to TRBD2. In germline, CDR1 is SGHTA, CDR2 FQGTGA. V lost 2 bases, J lost 6 bases, and 7 bases stayed unmatched. The CDR3 totals 16 residues. DNA for the CDR3: TGTGCCAGCAGCTTAGGCACTAGCGGGGGTACTGATACGCAGTATTTT. Its translation is CASSLGTSGGTDTQYF.

This chain links TRBV19 with TRBJ1-6; no clear D. The CDR3 loop spans 14 amino acids. The germline V gene encodes CDR1 LNHDA and CDR2 SQIVND (reference sequence). Trimming took 1 base from V and 4 from J, leaving 5 bases between them. This CDR3 reads CASSIATYNSPLHF. DNA of the CDR3: TGTGCCAGTAGTATAGCGACATATAATTCACCCCTCCACTTT.

The V and J genes are TRBV5-1 and TRBJ2-5; weak D call: TRBD2 (6 bases). V was shortened by 2 bases and J by 4 bases, with 15 bases between the two germline ends. The CDR3 contains 15 residues. Germline V lookup: CDR1 SGHRS, CDR2 YFSETQ. CDR3 amino acids: CASSLGDVGGETQYF. In DNA, the CDR3 is TGCGCCAGCAGCTTAGGGGATGTGGGGGGAGAGACCCAGTACTTC.

The gene calls are TRBV15 and TRBJ1-5; a possible D gene is TRBD1 (5 bases). Germline CDR1 LNHNV, CDR2 YYDKDF (reference sequence). This CDR3 has 15 amino acids. V lost 9 bases and J lost 4, with 19 bases in between. This CDR3 is CATSRLAGSNQPQHF. CDR3 DNA sequence: TGTGCCACTAGCCGGTTGGCAGGGTCGAATCAGCCCCAGCATTTT.

V and J are TRBV19 and TRBJ2-1; weak D call: TRBD1 (6 bases). CDR1 LNHDA and CDR2 SQIVND come from the germline V gene (reference sequence). Deletions cut 3 bases from V and 0 bases from J, with 9 bases between. The length of the CDR3 is 15 residues. CDR3 nucleotide sequence: TGTGCCAGTAGTATTACAGGGAGCTCCTACAATGAGCAGTTCTTC. Amino acid sequence: CASSITGSSYNEQFF.

The gene calls are TRBV7-3 and TRBJ2-1, with 10 bases that match TRBD2. Germline CDR1 reads SGHTA; CDR2 reads FQGTGA. The V and J ends lost 5 bases and 8 bases, in that order; junction bases with no gene match: 15. The CDR3 loop spans 17 amino acids. The CDR3: CASSPSGGAGGRYEQFF. The DNA for the CDR3 is TGTGCCAGCAGCCCCTCGGGGGGAGCGGGGGGGCGATATGAGCAGTTCTTC.

The chain employs TRBV5-1 and TRBJ2-1; TRBD2 matches at 7 bases. CDR1 is SGHRS and CDR2 is YFSETQ in the germline V gene. This CDR3 is 15 amino acids long. V trimming: 2 bases; J trimming: 7 bases; junction bases outside the gene matches: 9. As DNA, the CDR3 is TGCGCCAGCAGCTTAACAGCGGGGTCCGCAAATGAGCAGTTCTTC. Translation: CASSLTAGSANEQFF. Supplemented by reference TRBV5-1 and TRBJ2-1, the full variable domain reads KAGVTQTPRYLIKTRGQQVTLSCSPISGHRSVSWYQQTPGQGLQFLFEYFSETQRNKGNFPGRFSGRQFSNSRSEMNVSTLELGDSALYLCASSLTAGSANEQFFGPGTRLTVL.

The gene calls are TRBV18 and TRBJ2-7, with TRBD1 identical over 9 bases. V gave up 2 bases and J gave up 2 bases; unmatched junction bases: 4. Germline V gives CDR1 KGHSH, CDR2 LQKENI. CDR3 length: 15 residues. The CDR3 sequence: CASSPVTGGPYEQYF. CDR3 DNA sequence: TGTGCCAGCTCACCAGTAACAGGGGGCCCCTACGAGCAGTACTTC.

The sample holds a few counts of this clone. The CDR3 DNA follows: TGTGCCAGTAGTATAGGAGGGACAGGGGAGCTGTTTTTT. It encodes CASSIGGTGELFF. V and J are TRBV19 and TRBJ2-2, with D tentatively TRBD1 (6 bases). Germline V gene sequence: CDR1 LNHDA, CDR2 SQIVND (reference sequence). The CDR3 runs 13 residues. With 1 base removed from V and 8 bases from J, the gap between germline ends came to 8 bases. The full variable domain, its missing parts supplied by reference TRBV19 and TRBJ2-2, is DGGITQSPKYLFRKEGQNVTLSCEQNLNHDAMYWYRQDPGQGLRLIYYSQIVNDFQKGDIAEGYSVSREKKESFPLTVTSAQKNPTAFYLCASSIGGTGELFFGEGSRLTVL.

This chain uses TRBV20-1 with TRBJ1-4; no definite D call. V was shortened by 3 bases and J by 5 bases, with 7 bases between the two germline ends. Germline loops: CDR1 DFQATT, CDR2 SNEGSKA (reference sequence). CDR3 length: 12 amino acids. The CDR3 is CSASIGNEKLFF. The CDR3 DNA sequence: TGCAGTGCTAGTATCGGGAATGAAAAACTGTTTTTT.

This clone was seen a few times. The V call is TRBV3-1 (or the pseudogene TRBV3-2), the J call TRBJ2-3; tentatively, D is TRBD2 (6 bases). V dropped 0 bases and J dropped 3 bases, with 7 bases sitting between them. Germline V gives CDR1 LGHDT, CDR2 YNNKEL (reference sequence). This CDR3 comprises 14 residues. In DNA, the CDR3 is TGTGCCAGCAGCCAAGACGGGGGTACAGATACGCAGTATTTT. This translates into CASSQDGGTDTQYF.

The chain joins TRBV5-4 to TRBJ1-2; 10 nucleotides line up with TRBD1. This CDR3 spans 14 amino acids. Germline CDR1 reads SGHNT; CDR2 reads YYREEE (reference sequence). The ends lost 2 bases at V and 4 bases at J; junction bases unmatched: 2. Here the CDR3 DNA reads TGTGCCAGCAGCTTCCGGGACAGGGGCTATGGCTACACCTTC. Protein product: CASSFRDRGYGYTF.

This chain uses TRBV5-1 with TRBJ1-1; D gene ambiguous. V lost 2 bases to trimming and J lost 3 bases, with 17 bases between them. This CDR3 region has 16 residues. Germline CDR1 reads SGHRS; CDR2 reads YFSETQ. CDR3 coding DNA: TGCGCCAGCAGCTTTGACCCCTATGCCGGGGACACTGAAGCTTTCTTT. The encoded protein is CASSFDPYAGDTEAFF.

The J gene is TRBJ2-5, the V gene TRBV29-1; no clear D. The CDR3 contains 10 residues. The V and J ends lost 6 bases and 3 bases respectively, with 5 bases between them. From germline, CDR1 is SQVTM and CDR2 ANQGSEA. CDR3 nucleotide sequence: TGCAGCGTGGCGGAAGAGACCCAGTACTTC. It encodes CSVAEETQYF.

The chain links TRBV4-3 to TRBJ2-6, with TRBD1 identical over 9 bases. The V and J ends lost 4 bases and 0 bases, in that order; junction bases with no gene match: 7. Per germline, CDR1 LGHNA and CDR2 YSLEER. The CDR3 runs to 18 residues. The CDR3 protein is CASSPRDRADSGANVLTF. The CDR3 DNA is TGCGCCAGCAGCCCCCGGGACAGGGCAGACTCTGGGGCCAACGTCCTGACTTTC.

The chain has TRBV5-8 and TRBJ1-4; D may be TRBD1 (5 bases). This CDR3 region has 18 residues. The germline gives CDR1 SGHTS, CDR2 YDEGEE. V dropped 6 bases and J dropped 8 bases, with 29 bases sitting between them. The CDR3 sequence: CASNPQGGGNIIREKLFF. The CDR3 DNA is TGTGCCAGCAACCCCCAGGGAGGAGGGAACATAATAAGAGAAAAACTGTTTTTT.

The rearrangement joins TRBV19 to TRBJ2-1; perhaps TRBD1 as D (6 bases). Germline V gene data show CDR1 as LNHDA and CDR2 as SQIVND (reference sequence). Trimming left V 3 bases short and J 0 bases short, with 9 bases between. The CDR3 totals 15 residues. CDR3 loop: CASSMGASSYNEQFF. The CDR3 DNA follows: TGTGCCAGTAGTATGGGGGCGAGCTCCTACAATGAGCAGTTCTTC.

The genes are TRBV18 and TRBJ2-2, with TRBD1 as a possible D gene (6 bases). Germline CDR1 KGHSH, CDR2 LQKENI. V was pared by 3 bases and J by 4 bases, with 15 bases between. CDR3 size: 16 residues. This chain's CDR3 is CASSPEPRTVTGELFF. In DNA, the CDR3 is TGTGCCAGCTCACCGGAGCCGAGGACAGTCACCGGGGAGCTGTTTTTT.

CDR3 DNA sequence: TGTGCCACCGGGGGCGGGGGGGCGAATGAGCAGTTCTTC. As protein: CATGGGGANEQFF. This chain joins TRBV24-1 and TRBJ2-1; 9 nucleotides line up with TRBD2. The CDR3 is 13 amino acids. Germline V gene sequence: CDR1 KGHDR, CDR2 SFDVKD. V dropped 9 bases and J dropped 7; count of bases not matched to a gene: 6.

V is TRBV3-1 (or the pseudogene TRBV3-2) and J is TRBJ2-5, with D possibly TRBD2 on 6 matching bases. Trimming took off 2 bases at V and 0 bases at J, with 7 bases between the two ends. The CDR3 contains 14 residues. From germline, CDR1 is LGHDT and CDR2 YNNKEL (reference sequence). In nucleotides, the CDR3 is TGTGCCAGCAGCCAACGGAGGGACCAAGAGACCCAGTACTTC. This sequence encodes CASSQRRDQETQYF.